This T cell receptor beta chain was captured by sequencing in a study of CD8+ T cells in alopecia areata. The authors extracted RNA and reverse transcribed it into cDNA as the sequencing template. Sequencing was performed with immunoSEQ multiplex PCR; in TCRdb, only in-frame clones are kept and a portion is missing. The table records 110,000 to 150,000 clones, around half of them present only once. Treatment described: oral pan-JAK inhibitor, 5-10 mg twice daily. The CDR3 has 13 amino acids. Per the germline V gene, CDR1 is SQVTM and CDR2 is ANQGSEA. V shed 2 bases, J shed 1 base, and the junction held 1 base outside the gene matches.

The clonotype comes from a human donor with alopecia areata. The material sequenced was CD8+ T cells sorted from blood, taken at week 4, from a patient treated with tofacitinib. The chain carries TRBV29-1 and TRBJ2-7; TRBD1 matches at 8 bases. CDR3 DNA: TGCAGCGTTGAACAGGGGGCGTCCTACGAGCAGTACTTC. It codes for CSVEQGASYEQYF.